These 4 T cell receptor beta chains share one sample of origin, sequenced in a study of early T cells in non-severe SARS-CoV-2 infection (dated by TCRdb to the early 2020s). The library was obtained by 5' RACE. The instrument was a NextSeq 500. In TCRdb, the public reads were trimmed at Q25 with fastp and aligned with MiXCR, with productive beta chains retained. Rows matching on CDR3 protein sequence are summarized as one entry with the most common DNA and genes. The sample profile shows 55,000 or so distinct CDR3 sequences; under 7.5% of them were found once. 5.5% to 7.5% of the sample rests with the top ten. This material consisted of whole blood, taken at baseline. The receptors derive from an adult who was a healthcare worker with PCR-confirmed SARS-CoV-2 infection or an uninfected control (not recorded which).

This clonotype was counted between two and nine times. The chain has TRBV9 and TRBJ1-1; D is possibly TRBD1 (5 bases). CDR1 and CDR2 from the germline V gene are SGDLS and YYNGEE. Trimming left V 3 bases short and J 3 bases short, with 12 bases between. The CDR3 is made up of 14 amino acids. CDR3 nucleotide sequence: TGTGCCAGCAGCGAGGATGGGACCTACACTGAAGCTTTCTTT. It yields the protein CASSEDGTYTEAFF.

The genes are TRBV7-2 and TRBJ2-5; TRBD2 matches at 8 bases. CDR3 size: 14 residues. The V gene end was trimmed by 3 bases and the J gene end by 5 bases; junction bases not matched to a gene: 5. Germline CDR1 and CDR2: SGHTA and FQGNSA. CDR3: CASSFGGGSETQYF. The DNA of the CDR3 is TGTGCCAGCAGCTTCGGCGGGGGGAGCGAGACCCAGTACTTC.

This clonotype came up many times. The genes are TRBV11-2 and TRBJ2-3, with no clear D. Trimming pared 1 base from V and 3 bases from J, leaving 8 bases between. Germline CDR1 SGHAT, CDR2 FQNNGV. This CDR3 is 14 amino acids long. CDR3 loop: CASSLVGSTDTQYF. In DNA, the CDR3 is TGTGCCAGCAGCTTAGTAGGGTCTACAGATACGCAGTATTTT.

This chain uses TRBV4-2 with TRBJ2-7; TRBD2 is a possible D gene (6 bases). Trimming took 0 bases from V and 0 from J, leaving 15 bases between them. The CDR3 sequence is 17 residues long. CDR1 LGHNA and CDR2 YNFKEQ come from the germline V gene. The CDR3 nucleotides read TGTGCCAGCAGCCAAGATTCCACCCGGGGGTACTCCTACGAGCAGTACTTC. Translated: CASSQDSTRGYSYEQYF.